The T cell receptor beta chain described here comes from a study of blood T cell repertoires in COVID-19. The wider study: Material from acute and convalescent COVID-19 was sourced from the United States, Italy and Spain.

Some clones are missing from TCRdb's copy, which holds only in-frame ones; the method was immunoSEQ multiplex PCR. The sample carries under 100,000 clones, around 88% recorded once. The CDR3 sequence is 20 residues long. J lost 4 bases, V lost 3 bases, and 15 bases had no gene match. Looked up from germline, CDR1 is MNHEY and CDR2 is SMNVEV (reference sequence). This chain uses TRBV27 with TRBJ2-6; 10 bases are a match to TRBD1. This sequence originates from a woman aged 60-75 years with acute or convalescent COVID-19. Sequencing input: peripheral blood. The CDR3 DNA sequence: TGTGCCAGCAGTTTCGATTCTCGGGACAGGGGATCGCCCGGGGCCAACGTCCTGACTTTC. Translation gives CASSFDSRDRGSPGANVLTF.